A selection of T cell receptor beta chains follows, all from one sample in a study of shared clonotypes between healthy human individuals. Only in-frame clones appear in the TCRdb table, and some are missing; sequencing was by immunoSEQ multiplex PCR. The sample holds roughly 2.1 million clones, approximately 94% seen once. The sample comprised naive CD8+ T cells from PBMCs. These receptors were obtained from a young man in good health. Some clones in this sample may be carry-over from other donors' samples. The CDR3 runs from the conserved cysteine through the conserved F or W. A D gene is named only where the DNA matches it firmly. Only part of the rows carry a size: once, few, many, or a class if the clone is expanded.

V gene	D gene	clone size	J gene	CDR3 length	CDR3 protein	CDR3 DNA
TRBV28	TRBD1	.	TRBJ1-2	16	CASSSGQAPYNYGYTF	TGTGCCAGCAGTTCCGGACAGGCGCCTTATAACTATGGCTACACCTTC
TRBV7-9	.	.	TRBJ2-1	11	CASPGAAQQFF	TGTGCCAGCCCCGGGGCGGCTCAACAGTTCTTC
TRBV4-1	TRBD2	.	TRBJ2-1	17	CASSQDLRDYSYNEQFF	TGCGCCAGCAGCCAAGATCTGCGGGACTACTCCTACAATGAGCAGTTCTTC
TRBV4-2	TRBD1	once	TRBJ1-4	15	CASSPRQGPNEKLFF	TGTGCCAGCAGCCCACGACAGGGACCTAATGAAAAACTGTTTTTT
TRBV14	.	.	TRBJ2-6	17	CASSPRTGVVGANVLTF	TGTGCCAGCAGCCCCCGGACGGGAGTTGTGGGGGCCAACGTCCTGACTTTC
TRBV28	TRBD1	.	TRBJ2-5	13	CASSYTGAETQYF	TGTGCCAGCAGTTACACAGGGGCGGAGACCCAGTACTTC
TRBV27	.	few	TRBJ2-1	15	CASSPRTSPYNEQFF	TGTGCCAGCAGTCCCCGGACGAGTCCTTACAATGAGCAGTTCTTC
TRBV30	TRBD2	.	TRBJ2-2	17	CAWTGLAGGTHTGELFF	TGTGCCTGGACGGGACTAGCGGGAGGAACGCACACCGGGGAGCTGTTTTTT
TRBV25-1	TRBD1	.	TRBJ2-2	16	CASTSTGGTNTGELFF	TGTGCCAGCACCTCGACAGGGGGCACGAACACCGGGGAGCTGTTTTTT
TRBV27	.	.	TRBJ2-7	13	CASSQRVTYEQYF	TGTGCCAGCAGCCAGCGGGTGACCTACGAGCAGTACTTC
TRBV7-9	.	.	TRBJ2-1	14	CASSLVSAVNEQFF	TGTGCCAGCAGCTTAGTTTCGGCAGTCAATGAGCAGTTCTTC